This paragraph covers one T cell receptor (beta chain) sequence. The target antigen is unknown. The sample belongs to a study of T cell responses to AZD1222 COVID-19 vaccine. Regarding the study as a whole: Close to half of all spike-specific TCRs reportedly target regions of the variants that are unmutated. Spike-specific TCR breadth and depth were elevated following two AZD1222 doses.

Data came from immunoSEQ multiplex PCR; TCRdb stores just in-frame clones and leaves some out. The data contain around 140,000 clones, roughly 93% of them singletons. Germline loops: CDR1 LGHDT, CDR2 YNNKEL (reference sequence). The CDR3 is 14 residues long. The V end was cut by 4 bases, the J end by 3 bases, with 11 bases between. This TCR came from an adult who received the AZD1222 COVID-19 vaccine. The rearrangement links TRBV3-1 (or the pseudogene TRBV3-2) to TRBJ2-3, with D perhaps matching TRBD1 or TRBD2 (6 bases each). The sequencing used peripheral blood, collected 28 days after the second AZD1222 dose. The CDR3, as DNA: TGTGCCAGCAGCCTAGTAGGGGGGACAGATACGCAGTATTTT. It yields the protein CASSLVGGTDTQYF.